This record concerns one T cell receptor (beta chain) sequence. The CDR3 runs 14 residues. The V and J ends lost 4 bases and 4 bases, in that order; junction bases with no gene match: 1. Germline CDR1 reads SGHNT; CDR2 reads YENEEA. In the authors' methods: Using reference gene primer amplification, nucleated cell counts were estimated. The repertoire was sequenced with immunoSEQ multiplex PCR; TCRdb's copy has only in-frame clones and lacks some. That table supplies the V and J calls and clone size; D and trimming were determined from the DNA. The data contain about 49,000 clones, roughly 86% of them singletons. This record comes from a study of blood T cell repertoires in COVID-19. Study details: Acute-phase and convalescent COVID-19 samples originated in the United States, Italy and Spain. T cells, B-cell-depleted T cells, or PBMCs provided the cDNA or gDNA that served as material.

J is TRBJ2-7 and V is TRBV11-3; 13 nucleotides match TRBD2. The TCR sequence derives from a man aged 35 to 55 with active COVID-19. The specimen sequenced was peripheral blood. The CDR3 spells CASSWTSGRYEQYF. Written as DNA, the CDR3 is TGTGCCAGCAGCTGGACTAGCGGGAGATACGAGCAGTACTTC.